The present TCR beta chain was sequenced within a study of long-term antiretroviral therapy in people with HIV. Of note for this clone: The antigen remains undetermined.

The germline V gene encodes CDR1 SQVTM and CDR2 ANQGSEA. The CDR3 runs to 12 residues. The V gene end was trimmed by 6 bases and the J gene end by 8 bases; junction bases not matched to a gene: 6. Run at survey level, the immunoSEQ assay was version v3.0. Data came from immunoSEQ multiplex PCR; TCRdb stores just in-frame clones and leaves some out. The sample gives tens of thousands of clones, approximately 80% of which show up once; approximately 5.1% is in the top ten. Study-wide results and caveats: Clones expanded before ART dominated the repertoire at all time points. ART preceded a rise in diversity that nonetheless stayed lower than in transplant donor controls. HIV repertoire CDR3 lengths ranged less widely than those of controls.

The TCR sequence derives from a man aged 25-45 years with HIV. The material was unsorted PBMCs, obtained 0.7 years before starting antiretroviral therapy. The chain carries TRBV29-1 and TRBJ2-1, with 8 bases aligning to TRBD1. The CDR3 region has the DNA TGCAGCGTGATACAGGGGGTCCATGAGCAGTTCTTC. Translation gives CSVIQGVHEQFF.